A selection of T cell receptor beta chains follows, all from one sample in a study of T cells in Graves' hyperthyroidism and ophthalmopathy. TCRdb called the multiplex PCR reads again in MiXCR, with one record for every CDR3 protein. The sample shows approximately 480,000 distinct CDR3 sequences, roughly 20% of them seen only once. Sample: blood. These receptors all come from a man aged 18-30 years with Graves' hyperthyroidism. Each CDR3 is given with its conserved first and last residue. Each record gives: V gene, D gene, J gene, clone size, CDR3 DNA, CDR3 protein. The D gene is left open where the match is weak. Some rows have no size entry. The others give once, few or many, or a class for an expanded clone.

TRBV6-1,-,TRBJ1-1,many,TGTGCCACTGAGAGGACTGAAGCTTTCTTT,CATERTEAFF
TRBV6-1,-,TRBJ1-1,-,TGTGCCAGCGGCCAGACAGTCTTTACTGAAGCCTTCTTT,CASGQTVFTEAFF
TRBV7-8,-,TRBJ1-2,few,TGTGCCAGCAGCCCAGGAATGACTTCCTATGGCTACACCTTC,CASSPGMTSYGYTF
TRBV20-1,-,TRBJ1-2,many,TGCAGTGCTAGAGGGGGTAGGAGTGGCTACACCTTC,CSARGGRSGYTF
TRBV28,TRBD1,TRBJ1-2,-,TGTGCCAGCAGTTCCACCTGGGACAGATACTATGGCTACACCTTC,CASSSTWDRYYGYTF
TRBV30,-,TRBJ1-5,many,TGTGCCTGGAGTGTCTCTGATCGGACGAGTCCACCGCATTTT,CAWSVSDRTSPPHF
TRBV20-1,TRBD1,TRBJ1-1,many,TGCAGTGCCCGTGGGACAGAAGACACTGAAGCTTTCTTT,CSARGTEDTEAFF
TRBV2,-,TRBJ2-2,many,TGTGCCAGCAGTGAACAGGACACCGGGGAGCTGTTTTTT,CASSEQDTGELFF
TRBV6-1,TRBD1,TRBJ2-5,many,TGTGCCAGCAGTGGGAGACAGGGAGAGGCCCAGTACTTC,CASSGRQGEAQYF
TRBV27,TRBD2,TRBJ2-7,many,TGTGCCAGCAGTTTGTCCCATTCGGCTAGCGGGAGGATCTACGAGCAGTACTTC,CASSLSHSASGRIYEQYF
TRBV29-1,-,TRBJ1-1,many,TGCAGCGTTGAAGCGGTCGGGGGAAACACTGAAGCTTTCTTT,CSVEAVGGNTEAFF
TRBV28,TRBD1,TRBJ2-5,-,TGTGCCGGCAGTTTGCGTGTTGGGACAGGGCGGGAAGAGACCCAGTACTTC,CAGSLRVGTGREETQYF
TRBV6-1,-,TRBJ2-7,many,TGTGCCAGCAACCCTGAGTCGGGGACCTACGAGCAGTACTTC,CASNPESGTYEQYF
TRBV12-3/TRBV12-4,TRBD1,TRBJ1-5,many,TGTGCCAGCAGAGATGGGACAGGGGGCCCTAATCAGCCCCAGCATTTT,CASRDGTGGPNQPQHF
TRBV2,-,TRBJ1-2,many,TGTGCCAGCAGTGAATACGGGGGTGGATTATATGGCTACACCTTC,CASSEYGGGLYGYTF
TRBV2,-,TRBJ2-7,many,TGTGCCAGCAGTGGTTCCAGGCTCGAGCAGTACTTC,CASSGSRLEQYF
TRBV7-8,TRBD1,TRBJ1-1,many,TGTGCCAGCAGCCCTGGGAGGGGGCGAAGAACTGAAGCTTTCTTT,CASSPGRGRRTEAFF
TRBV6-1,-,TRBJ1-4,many,TGTGCCAGCAGTGAAGCCTACAGGGTGGATGAAAAACTGTTTTTT,CASSEAYRVDEKLFF
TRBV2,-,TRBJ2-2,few,TGTGCCAGCAGGAGACTCGATTTTGGGACCGGGGAGCTGTTTTTT,CASRRLDFGTGELFF
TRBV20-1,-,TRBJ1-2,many,TGCAGTGCTAGAGAGTCAGGGACGATCCCCTATGGCTACACCTTC,CSARESGTIPYGYTF
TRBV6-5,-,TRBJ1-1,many,TGTGCCAGCAGTTACTTGGGGGCGGGGAACACTGAAGCTTTCTTT,CASSYLGAGNTEAFF
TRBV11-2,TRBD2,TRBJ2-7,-,TGTGCCAGCAGGCGCGGGAGGACTAGCGGGGAGCTTGACGAGCAGTACTTC,CASRRGRTSGELDEQYF
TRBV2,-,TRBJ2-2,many,TGTGCCAGCAAGCCTAGGGGCCTGAACACCGGGGAGCTGTTTTTT,CASKPRGLNTGELFF
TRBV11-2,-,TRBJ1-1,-,TGTGCCAGCAGCTTAGCTACCGGGAGGGGAGCTTTCTTT,CASSLATGRGAFF
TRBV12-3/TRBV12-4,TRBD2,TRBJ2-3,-,TGTGCCAGCAGTTTGCAGGGACTACCCACAGATACGCAGTATTTT,CASSLQGLPTDTQYF
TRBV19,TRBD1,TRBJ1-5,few,TGTGCCAGTAGTATTGCAGGGGGCGGCAATCAGCCCCAGCATTTT,CASSIAGGGNQPQHF
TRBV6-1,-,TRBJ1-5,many,TGTGCCAGCAGTGAATCGAACATCCATCAGCCCCAGCATTTT,CASSESNIHQPQHF
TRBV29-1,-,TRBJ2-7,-,TGCAGCGTTGAAGTATCTAGTGGAGGACCGGTCTCCTACGAGCAGTACTTC,CSVEVSSGGPVSYEQYF